This T cell receptor (beta chain) was recovered during a study of graft-versus-host responses after intestinal transplantation. At the level of the study: Tacrolimus and steroids were given for 2 to 4 years to all recipients after anti-thymocyte globulin induction.

Each mixed lymphocyte reaction held some 200,000 CFSE-labeled responders and some 200,000 irradiated violet-dye-labeled stimulators. Sorted cells were CFSE-low CD3+CD4+ or CD3+CD8+ proliferating responders. Produced via immunoSEQ multiplex PCR; TCRdb's table is partial and in-frame only. The data contain 12,000 to 15,000 clones, around 35% of them singletons. Trimming took off 0 bases at V and 5 bases at J, with 9 bases between the two ends. This CDR3 is 13 amino acids long. Germline assignment: CDR1 SGHRS and CDR2 YFSETQ. The V call is TRBV5-1, the J call TRBJ2-7; D perhaps matches TRBD2 (5 bases). The clonotype was recovered from a human patient who received an intestinal transplant. Sequencing used alloreactive CD8+ T cells from a mixed lymphocyte reaction culture, obtained before intestinal transplant. Subset in this sample: CFSE-low proliferating T cells sorted from roughly six-day pre-transplant mixed lymphocyte reaction (GvH or HvG direction). Here the CDR3 reads CASSLGGHNEQYF. The CDR3 DNA follows: TGCGCCAGCAGCTTGGGAGGGCATAACGAGCAGTACTTC.